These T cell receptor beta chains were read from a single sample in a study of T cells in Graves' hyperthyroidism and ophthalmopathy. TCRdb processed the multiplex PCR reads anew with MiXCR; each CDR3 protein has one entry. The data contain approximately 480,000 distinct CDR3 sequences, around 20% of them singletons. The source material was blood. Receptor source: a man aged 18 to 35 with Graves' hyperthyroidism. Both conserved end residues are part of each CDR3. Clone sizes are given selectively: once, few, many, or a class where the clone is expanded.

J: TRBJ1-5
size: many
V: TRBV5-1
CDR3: CASSLAGTGNQPQHF

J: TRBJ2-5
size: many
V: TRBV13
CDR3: CASSPSGKGEQETQYF

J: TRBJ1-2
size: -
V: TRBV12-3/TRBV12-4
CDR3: CASSPYLDGEIGYTF

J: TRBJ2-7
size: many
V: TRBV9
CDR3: CASSVDGQFSYEQYF

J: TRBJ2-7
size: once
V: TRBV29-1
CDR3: CSVAPGRGYEQYF

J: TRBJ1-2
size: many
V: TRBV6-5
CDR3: CASSPVSNYGYTF

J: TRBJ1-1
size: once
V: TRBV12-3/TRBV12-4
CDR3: CGSSFRLRACF

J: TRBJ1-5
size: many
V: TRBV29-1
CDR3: CSVGDLNQPQHF

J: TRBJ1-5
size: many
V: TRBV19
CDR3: CASSPTGGLNQPQHF

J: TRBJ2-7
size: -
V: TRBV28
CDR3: CASSWTSKYEQYF

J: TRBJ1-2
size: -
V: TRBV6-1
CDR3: CASSLVPRGYTF

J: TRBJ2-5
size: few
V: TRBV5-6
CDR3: CASSLRGTRWAQYF

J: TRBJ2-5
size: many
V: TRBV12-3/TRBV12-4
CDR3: CASSLTPGGGETQYF

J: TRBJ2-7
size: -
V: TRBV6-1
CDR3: CASRSRAETYEQYF

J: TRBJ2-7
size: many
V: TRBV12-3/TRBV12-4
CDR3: CASSKTWEQYF

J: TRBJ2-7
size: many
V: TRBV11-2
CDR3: CATSFGGRTYEQYF